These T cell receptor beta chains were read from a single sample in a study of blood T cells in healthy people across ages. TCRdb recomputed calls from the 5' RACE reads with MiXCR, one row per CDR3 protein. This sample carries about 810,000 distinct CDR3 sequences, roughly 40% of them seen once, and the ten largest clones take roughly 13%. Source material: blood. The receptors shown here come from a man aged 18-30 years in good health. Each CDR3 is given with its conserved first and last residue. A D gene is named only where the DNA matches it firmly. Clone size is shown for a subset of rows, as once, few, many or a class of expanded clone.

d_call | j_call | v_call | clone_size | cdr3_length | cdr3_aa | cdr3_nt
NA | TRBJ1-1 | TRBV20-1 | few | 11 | CSAAFNTEAFF | TGCAGTGCTGCTTTTAACACTGAAGCTTTCTTT
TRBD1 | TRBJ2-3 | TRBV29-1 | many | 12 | CSAGTGLDTQYF | TGCAGCGCCGGGACAGGGCTGGATACGCAGTATTTT
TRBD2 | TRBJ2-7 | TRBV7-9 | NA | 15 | CASSLVGRAINEQYF | TGTGCCAGCAGCCTTGTCGGGAGGGCTATCAACGAGCAGTACTTC
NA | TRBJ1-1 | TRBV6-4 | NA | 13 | CASSEVANTEAFF | TGTGCCAGCAGTGAAGTGGCGAACACTGAAGCTTTCTTT
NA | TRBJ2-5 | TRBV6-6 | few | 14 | CASSYVSDQETQYF | TGTGCCAGCAGTTATGTGTCCGATCAAGAGACCCAGTACTTC
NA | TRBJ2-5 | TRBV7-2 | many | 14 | CASSLDQGPETQYF | TGTGCCAGCAGCTTAGACCAGGGACCAGAGACCCAGTACTTC
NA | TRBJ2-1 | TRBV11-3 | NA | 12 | CASSRHDNEPFF | TGTGCCAGCAGCCGACACGACAATGAGCCGTTCTTC
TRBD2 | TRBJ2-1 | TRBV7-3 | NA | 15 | CASSYLAGGPVEQFF | TGTGCCAGCAGCTACCTAGCGGGGGGGCCGGTTGAGCAGTTCTTC
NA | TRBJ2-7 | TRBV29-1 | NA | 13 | CSVEQTGGNEQYF | TGCAGCGTTGAACAAACAGGTGGGAACGAGCAGTACTTC
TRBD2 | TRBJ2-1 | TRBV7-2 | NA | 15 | CASSIATSGYNEQFF | TGTGCCAGCAGCATAGCGACTAGCGGTTACAATGAGCAGTTCTTC
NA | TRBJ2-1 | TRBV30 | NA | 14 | CARSGGDSYNEQFF | TGTGCCCGGAGTGGGGGGGACAGCTACAATGAGCAGTTCTTC
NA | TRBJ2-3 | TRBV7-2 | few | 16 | CASSLRRGLVTDTQYF | TGTGCCAGCAGCTTACGGCGCGGCTTGGTCACAGATACGCAGTATTTT
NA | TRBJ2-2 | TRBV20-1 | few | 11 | CSATNTGELFF | TGCAGTGCTACGAACACCGGGGAGCTGTTTTTT
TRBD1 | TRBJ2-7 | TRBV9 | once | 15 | CASSPKDRGLGEQYF | TGTGCCAGCAGCCCAAAGGACAGGGGGCTGGGTGAGCAGTACTTC
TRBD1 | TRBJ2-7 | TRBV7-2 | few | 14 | CASSSGQGPYEQYF | TGTGCCAGCAGCTCGGGACAGGGCCCCTACGAGCAGTACTTC
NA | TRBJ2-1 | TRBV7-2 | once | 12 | CASSLGYVEQFF | TGTGCCAGCAGCTTAGGGTATGTTGAGCAGTTCTTC
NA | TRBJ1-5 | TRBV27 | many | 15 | CASSLTEHSNQPQHF | TGTGCCAGCAGTCTAACAGAGCATAGCAATCAGCCCCAGCATTTT
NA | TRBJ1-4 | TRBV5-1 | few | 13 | CASSIGPNEKLFF | TGCGCCAGCAGCATTGGACCCAATGAAAAACTGTTTTTT
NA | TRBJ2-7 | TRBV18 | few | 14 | CASSPVDGSYEQYF | TGTGCCAGCTCACCAGTGGACGGGTCCTACGAGCAGTACTTC
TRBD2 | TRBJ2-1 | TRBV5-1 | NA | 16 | CASSLAGGGAYNEQFF | TGCGCCAGCAGCTTGGCTGGCGGGGGGGCTTACAATGAGCAGTTCTTC
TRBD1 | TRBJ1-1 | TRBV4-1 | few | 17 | CASSQVVEGALASEAFF | TGCGCCAGCAGCCAAGTAGTTGAGGGGGCGTTGGCTTCTGAAGCTTTCTTT
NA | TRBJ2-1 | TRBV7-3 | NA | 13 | CASSVMVGNEQFF | TGTGCCAGCAGCGTAATGGTAGGGAATGAGCAGTTCTTC
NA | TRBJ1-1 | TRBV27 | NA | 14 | CASSLAGLSTEAFF | TGTGCCAGCTCCTTAGCGGGGTTGAGCACTGAAGCTTTCTTT
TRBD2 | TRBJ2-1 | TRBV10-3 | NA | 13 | CAIASGRVNEQFF | TGTGCCATCGCTAGCGGGAGGGTCAATGAGCAGTTCTTC
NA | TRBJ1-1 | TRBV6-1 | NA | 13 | CASNNQGLTEAFF | TGTGCCAGCAACAATCAGGGACTTACTGAAGCTTTCTTT
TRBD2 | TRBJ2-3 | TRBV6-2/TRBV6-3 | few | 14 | CASSYLAGGGTQYF | TGTGCCAGCAGTTACCTAGCGGGGGGAGGTACGCAGTATTTT
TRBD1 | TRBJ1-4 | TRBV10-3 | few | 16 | CAIKGQGTTTNEKLFF | TGTGCCATCAAAGGACAGGGGACTACGACTAATGAAAAACTGTTTTTT
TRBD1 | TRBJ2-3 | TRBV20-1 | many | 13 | CSAWTGSTDTQYF | TGCAGTGCTTGGACAGGCAGCACAGATACGCAGTATTTT
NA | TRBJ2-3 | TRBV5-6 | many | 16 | CASSLVAGARTDTQYF | TGTGCCAGCAGCTTGGTGGCGGGGGCACGCACAGATACGCAGTATTTT
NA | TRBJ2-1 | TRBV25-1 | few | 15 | CASSEYALAEGEQFF | TGTGCCAGCAGTGAATACGCCCTTGCGGAGGGTGAGCAGTTCTTC
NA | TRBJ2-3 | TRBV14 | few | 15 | CASSQDLAGWDTQYF | TGTGCCAGCAGCCAAGATTTGGCAGGATGGGATACGCAGTATTTT
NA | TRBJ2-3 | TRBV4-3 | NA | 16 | CASSPNLASRADTQYF | TGCGCCAGCAGCCCTAACTTGGCTAGCCGCGCAGATACGCAGTATTTT
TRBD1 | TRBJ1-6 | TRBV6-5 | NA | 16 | CASSYSSMGQGSPLHF | TGTGCCAGCAGTTACTCGAGTATGGGACAGGGATCACCCCTCCACTTT
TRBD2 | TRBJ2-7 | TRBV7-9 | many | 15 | CASREIGGSGYEQYF | TGTGCCAGCAGAGAAATCGGGGGGAGCGGCTACGAGCAGTACTTC
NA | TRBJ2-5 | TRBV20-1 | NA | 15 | CSASQPGTRQETQYF | TGCAGTGCTAGCCAACCCGGGACTCGACAAGAGACCCAGTACTTC
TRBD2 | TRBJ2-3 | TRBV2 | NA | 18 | CATALLAVSREGTDTQYF | TGTGCCACAGCACTACTAGCTGTCTCCCGGGAGGGGACAGATACGCAGTATTTT
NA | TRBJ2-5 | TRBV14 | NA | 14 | CASSQGHPQETQYF | TGTGCCAGCAGCCAAGGGCATCCTCAAGAGACCCAGTACTTC
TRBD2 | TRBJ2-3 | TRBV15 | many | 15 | CATSRLAGGTDTQYF | TGTGCCACCAGCAGACTAGCGGGGGGCACAGATACGCAGTATTTT
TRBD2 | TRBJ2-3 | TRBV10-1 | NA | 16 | CASSENLAGGPDTQYF | TGCGCCAGCAGTGAAAACCTAGCGGGAGGGCCTGATACGCAGTATTTT
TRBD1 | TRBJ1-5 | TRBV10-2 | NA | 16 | CASSDLQGLSNQPQHF | TGCGCCAGCAGTGACCTACAGGGGTTGAGCAATCAGCCCCAGCATTTT
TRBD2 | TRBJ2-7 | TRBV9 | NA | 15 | CASSAGLAAYNEQYF | TGTGCCAGCAGCGCGGGACTAGCGGCCTACAATGAGCAGTACTTC
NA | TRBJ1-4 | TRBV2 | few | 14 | CASKTRHQWEKLFF | TGTGCCAGCAAGACAAGACACCAATGGGAAAAACTGTTTTTT
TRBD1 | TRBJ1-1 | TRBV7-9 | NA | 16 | CASSVGTGPPGAEAFF | TGTGCCAGCAGCGTGGGGACAGGTCCACCCGGGGCTGAAGCTTTCTTT
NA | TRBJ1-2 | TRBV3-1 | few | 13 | CASSLGVYYGYTF | TGTGCCAGCAGCTTAGGGGTATACTATGGCTACACCTTC
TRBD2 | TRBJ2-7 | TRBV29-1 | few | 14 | CSARDYSSYNEQYF | TGCAGCGCTCGGGACTATAGCTCCTACAATGAGCAGTACTTC
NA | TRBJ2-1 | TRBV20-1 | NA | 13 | CSARGQPYNEQFF | TGCAGTGCTAGAGGACAGCCCTACAATGAGCAGTTCTTC
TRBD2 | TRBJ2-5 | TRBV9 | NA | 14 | CASSDTTSGGKQYF | TGTGCCAGCAGCGATACGACTAGCGGGGGGAAGCAGTACTTC
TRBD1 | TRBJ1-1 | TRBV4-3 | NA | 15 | CASSQGTGANTEAFF | TGCGCCAGCAGCCAAGGGACAGGGGCGAACACTGAAGCTTTCTTT